One and the same sample provided the 10 T cell receptor beta chains below, sequenced in a study of blood T cells in healthy people across ages. Through a sample-barcoded 5' primer and a J-beta primer mix, a second PCR was run for roughly 6 to 11 cycles. TCRdb re-analysed the 5' RACE reads in MiXCR, keeping a single row per CDR3 protein. This sample has about 1,800,000 distinct CDR3 sequences, with 28% found just once. The sequenced sample was blood. The receptor source for this set is a woman aged 30 to 39 in good health.

The chain couples TRBV20-1 to TRBJ2-1; a possible D gene is TRBD2 (6 bases). Germline V gives CDR1 DFQATT, CDR2 SNEGSKA (reference sequence). The CDR3 runs to 15 residues. V was cut by 2 bases and J by 3 bases, with 14 bases left in between. CDR3 loop: CSARPKRVLYNEQFF. CDR3 bases: TGCAGTGCTAGACCCAAGCGGGTTCTCTACAATGAGCAGTTCTTC.

The chain links TRBV4-3 to TRBJ1-1, with TRBD1 matching over 7 bases. The CDR3 is 16 residues long. V gave up 1 base and J gave up 0 bases; unmatched junction bases: 5. The germline CDR1 and CDR2 sequences are LGHNA and YSLEER. For the CDR3, the DNA is TGCGCCAGCAGCCAAGCCCTGGGGACAGTGAACACTGAAGCTTTCTTT. This encodes CASSQALGTVNTEAFF.

This clonotype was picked up a small number of times. J is TRBJ2-4 and V is TRBV18; D possibly corresponds to TRBD2 (5 bases). Germline V lookup: CDR1 KGHSH, CDR2 LQKENI. The CDR3 consists of 17 residues. V gave up 6 bases and J gave up 0 bases, with 18 bases separating them. The CDR3, as DNA: TGTGCCAGCTCGCCGGGCCAAGCGGAACTAGCCAAAAACATTCAGTACTTC. It codes for CASSPGQAELAKNIQYF.

This clonotype was seen more than once but under ten times. This chain links TRBV7-2 with TRBJ2-1; the match to TRBD1 covers 10 bases. Losses at the gene ends were 6 bases for V and 2 bases for J; bases not matched to a gene: 4. This CDR3 spans 15 amino acids. CDR1 is SGHTA and CDR2 is FQGNSA in the germline V gene. CDR3 nucleotide sequence: TGTGCCAGCAGGACGACAGGGGGCACCTACAATGAGCAGTTCTTC. Translation gives CASRTTGGTYNEQFF.

This clonotype was recorded a few times. The chain joins TRBV16 to TRBJ2-1; possibly TRBD1 or TRBD2 for D (6 bases each). Trimming took 0 bases from V and 12 from J, leaving 18 bases between them. Germline V gene data show CDR1 as KGHSY and CDR2 as FQNENV. The CDR3 is 15 amino acids. CDR3 sequence (DNA): TGTGCCAGCAGCCAATCATTGTGGGGGGCGCCGGGGCAGTTCTTC. Amino acids: CASSQSLWGAPGQFF. Full variable domain (missing parts from reference TRBV16 and TRBJ2-1): GEEVAQTPKHLVRGEGQKAKLYCAPIKGHSYVFWYQQVLKNEFKFLISFQNENVFDETGMPKERFSAKCLPNSPCSLEIQATKLEDSAVYFCASSQSLWGAPGQFFGPGTRLTVL.

This clonotype was seen a handful of times. At one of its ends the junction is not consistent with the germline gene, which may arise from a read error. The rearrangement links TRBV7-9 to TRBJ1-3; D is unresolved. CDR3 size: 13 residues. Germline CDR1 SEHNR, CDR2 FQNEAQ (reference sequence). The CDR3 nucleotides read TGTGCTAGCAGCCGGGCGGGAGGAAACACCATATATTTT. It is translated as CASSRAGGNTIYF.

This clonotype showed up just a few times. An end of the junction differs from the germline gene, which may be a read error. V usage is TRBV3-1 and J usage is TRBJ2-5, with 10 positions matching TRBD2. The CDR3 is 17 amino acids. Germline V lookup: CDR1 LGHDT, CDR2 YNNKEL (reference sequence). DNA of the CDR3: TGTACCAGCAGCCAGGATACTAGCGGGACGTACCAAGAGACCCAGTACTTC. Protein sequence: CTSSQDTSGTYQETQYF.

V usage is TRBV7-7 and J usage is TRBJ2-3; 9 bases match TRBD1. V trimming: 1 base; J trimming: 5 bases; junction bases outside the gene matches: 19. CDR3 length: 20 residues. Germline V gene lookup returns CDR1 SSHAT and CDR2 FNYEAQ (reference sequence). CDR3 residues: CASSLDYWGQGTRERDTQYF. DNA of the CDR3: TGTGCCAGCAGCTTAGATTATTGGGGACAGGGAACCCGTGAGAGAGATACGCAGTATTTT.

This clonotype was seen a few times. The junction and the germline gene differ at one end; a read error may be behind it. V usage is TRBV29-1 and J usage is TRBJ2-3; D is perhaps TRBD1 (5 bases). The CDR3 sequence is 16 residues long. Germline assignment: CDR1 SQVTM and CDR2 ANQGSEA. The CDR3 DNA reads as TGCAGCGTTGAAGATCCGGACAACTTCCTTCCAGAAACGCAGTATTTT. Its translation is CSVEDPDNFLPETQYF.

The J gene is TRBJ1-2, the V gene TRBV14; a weak D match, TRBD1 (5 bases). V was cut by 0 bases and J by 8 bases, with 13 bases left in between. Germline values: CDR1 SGHDN, CDR2 FVKESK. The CDR3 totals 14 residues. The CDR3 DNA sequence: TGTGCCAGCAGCCAAGAAACGGGGACTAGGGGCTACACCTTC. It codes for CASSQETGTRGYTF.